This entry describes one T cell receptor beta chain. Its antigen is currently unknown. V was clipped by 0 bases and J by 7 bases, with 12 bases between them. The CDR3 totals 14 residues. Per the germline V gene, CDR1 is LGHDT and CDR2 is YNNKEL (reference sequence). These data belong to a study of type 1 and type 2 diabetes patients. Across the study: CD4+ or CD8+ T cells were positively selected from PBMCs with microbeads.

Anyone with other autoimmune disease or infection in the prior four weeks was excluded. Study-wide points: Between type 2 diabetes and control samples, V and J usage averaged about 0.97 correlation.

PCR was run on genomic DNA. Multiplex PCR with 30 forward and 13 reverse primers amplified the TCR beta CDR3. TCRdb recomputed calls from the multiplex PCR reads with MiXCR, one row per CDR3 protein. The data contain 250,000 or so distinct CDR3 sequences, around 47% of them singletons. This receptor was obtained from a man younger than 35 with type 2 diabetes. The J gene is TRBJ1-2, the V gene TRBV3-1; a possible D gene is TRBD1 (6 bases). Sequencing was done on a sample of peripheral blood mononuclear cells (PBMCs). The CDR3 is CASSQETGSFGYTF. The CDR3 region has the DNA TGTGCCAGCAGCCAAGAAACAGGGTCTTTTGGCTACACCTTC.